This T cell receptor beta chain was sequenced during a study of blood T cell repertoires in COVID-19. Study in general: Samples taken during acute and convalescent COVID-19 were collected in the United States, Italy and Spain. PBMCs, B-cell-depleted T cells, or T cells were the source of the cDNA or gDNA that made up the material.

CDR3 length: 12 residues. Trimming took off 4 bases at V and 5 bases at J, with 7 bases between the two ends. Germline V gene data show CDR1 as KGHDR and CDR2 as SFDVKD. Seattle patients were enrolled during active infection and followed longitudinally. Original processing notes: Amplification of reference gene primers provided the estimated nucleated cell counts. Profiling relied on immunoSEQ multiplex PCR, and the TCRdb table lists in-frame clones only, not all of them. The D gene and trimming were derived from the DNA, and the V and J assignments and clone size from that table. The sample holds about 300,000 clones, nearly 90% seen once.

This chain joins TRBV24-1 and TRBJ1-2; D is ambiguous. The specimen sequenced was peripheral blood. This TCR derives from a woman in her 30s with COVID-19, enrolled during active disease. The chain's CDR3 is CATSEGSYGYTF. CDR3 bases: TGTGCCACCAGTGAGGGGAGTTATGGCTACACCTTC.